This TCR beta chain is drawn from a study of blood T cell repertoires in COVID-19 (dated by TCRdb to about 2020). In terms of the full investigation: Samples from collaborators originated in the United States, Italy and Spain and spanned both the acute and convalescent phases of COVID-19. The prospective study material was composed of cDNA or gDNA derived from T cells, B-cell-depleted T cells, or PBMCs. The dataset comprised deeply sampled blood TCRbeta repertoires from subjects exposed to, actively infected with, or recovered from COVID-19. The repertoires were made available in a free public database intended to serve as a resource for research on the immune response to SARS-CoV-2. Samples came from the ongoing ImmuneRACE study (first 160 participants) plus 1,254 subjects from 6 global collaborators. A de-identified subject ID, COVID-19 status, age in years and sex were almost always included in the sample metadata. Where available, HLA class I and class II types were obtained from metadata supplied by the sample provider rather than from assay-based typing.

Via the germline V gene, CDR1 is SGHAT and CDR2 FQNNGV. The CDR3 sequence holds 16 residues, the cysteine and phenylalanine included. The kept DNA is CDR3 alone, 48 bases in frame from the first base. V was cut back by 5 bases and J by 0 bases, leaving a gap of 13 bases between them. TCRbeta CDR3 regions were amplified from genomic DNA using the immunoSEQ Assay, a bias-controlled multiplex PCR. Per the source publication's procedure: The number of nucleated cells in each sample was estimated by amplification of reference gene primers within the assay. Sequence reads were collapsed and filtered to measure the absolute abundance of every unique TCRbeta CDR3 rearrangement. For each sample, productive Simpson clonality was calculated as the square root of Simpson's diversity index over productive rearrangements. Sourced from immuneACCESS, this table was stored by TCRdb with only in-frame sequences that have V and J called. A share of the clones is absent; for the studies checked, an unresolved V gene accounts for under half, and the remainder has no known explanation. For V, J and clone size, that table is used; D and trimming come from the DNA. The sample table shows 220,000 or so clones, and 82% are seen once. The biggest ten clones account for roughly 8.2% of the sample.

General study outcomes and caveats: The amount of clinical and demographic metadata varied by source and participant and was provided uncurated.

Remarks on this clone: Its antigen is unknown. Base qualities are not recorded, but no much larger clone differs from it by a single base.

In Seattle, one collaborating source enrolled patients while the infection was active and tracked those patients longitudinally over the course of disease. The collaborating institutions used their own protocols to collect whole blood in K2EDTA tubes. For TCRbeta analysis, collaborators shipped samples as frozen whole blood, isolated PBMCs, or DNA extracted from either of those sample types. The chain employs TRBV11-2 and TRBJ1-4; no confident D gene assignment can be made. The sample comprised peripheral blood. This sequence originates from a woman of 80 years or more with COVID-19, enrolled during active disease. The CDR3 amino acid sequence is: CASSPVAGATNEKLFF. The DNA sequence follows: TGTGCCAGCAGCCCCGTTGCGGGTGCAACTAATGAAAAACTGTTTTTT.